This T cell receptor beta chain was recovered during a study of blood T cells in healthy people across ages. Findings and limits, study-wide: A greater number of naive CD4+ cells and higher diversity distinguished long-lived donors from aged donors.

Ranging in age from about 6 to 100, the donors were healthy Caucasian individuals from Russia. The CDR3 runs to 12 residues. CDR1 and CDR2 (germline): MNHNY, SVGAGI (reference sequence). V was pared by 6 bases and J by 7 bases, with 12 bases between. Note on this clonotype: Antigen: not known.

PCR was performed a second time for about 7 to 11 cycles using a sample-barcoded 5' primer and a J-beta primer mix. Tagging of each cDNA molecule was performed by a template-switch adaptor with 12 random nucleotides. In TCRdb, the 5' RACE reads were re-called with MiXCR into one record per CDR3 protein. The sample lists around 900,000 distinct CDR3 sequences, roughly 50% occurring once. J is TRBJ1-1 and V is TRBV6-6, with unresolved D. This TCR came from a woman aged 55-75 years in good health. What was sequenced was blood. In DNA, the CDR3 is TGTGCCAGCAGACTAAAGGACGGTGAAGCTTTCTTT. Translated, it gives CASRLKDGEAFF.